This T cell receptor (beta chain) was documented in a study of T cell responses to AZD1222 COVID-19 vaccine (dated by TCRdb to 2020 to 2022). Study-level background: AZD1222 recipients whose second dose came at about 4 weeks and those whose second dose came at about 12 weeks were combined into one group, since spike-specific TCR depth and breadth did not differ between the two schedules. A total of approximately 240 trial participants underwent TCR sequencing, of whom 207 received two doses of AZD1222 and approximately 25 received two doses of the MenACWY control vaccine. Trial participants were enrolled by age into 18-55, 56-69 and 70-plus year subgroups, with around 150, 28 and 57 TCR-sequenced participants respectively. Study-level results and caveats: Epitopes outside the regions mutated in the B.1.351 and B.1.1.7 variants were reportedly recognized by nearly half of the unique spike-specific TCRs. Conclusions about previously exposed vaccinees were limited because only a handful of AZD1222 recipients were SARS-CoV-2 seropositive at baseline. In the small 56-69-year group, the increase in depth fell short of significance, most likely because of low power. Participants were mostly white British, with more females than males. The authors suggested clonal diversity may have been underestimated. Because no day 14 peak-response samples were available, the repertoires could be characterized only after the peak T cell response. Spike-specific TCR breadth and depth rose significantly after two AZD1222 doses compared with day 0 and with MenACWY recipients. The vaccine-associated CD4 TCRs covered the entire spike protein, and the dominant responses fell in regions 160-218 and 743-854.

Reading the label with the study, this specimen's time point is: baseline before first vaccination. The vaccinee samples were drawn from two UK trials, COV001 and COV002, one of which was a single-blind randomized controlled phase 2/3 trial testing AZD1222 (ChAdOx1 nCoV-19) in healthy adults. Trial participant PBMC samples were collected at day 0 and day 28 after the second dose for TCRbeta chain sequencing. The CDR3 regions of human TCRbeta chains were analyzed by immunosequencing. Per the original workflow: TCRs in the repertoires were matched against a reference library of SARS-CoV-2-specific TCRs that had been generated with the MIRA antigen-specificity platform. Breadth was defined as the fraction of unique TCRs that were SARS-CoV-2-associated, and depth was defined as the fraction of total T cells that were SARS-CoV-2-associated. Using the MIRA data, every spike-specific TCR was mapped to the spike region that the TCR reacted to and assigned to either a CD4 or a CD8 class. Log10-transformed breadth and depth values were compared by one-way ANOVA with Sidak's multiple comparisons tests. This is the immuneACCESS table as TCRdb keeps it, with only in-frame sequences that have V and J called. A part of the clones is gone; compared with another copy, unresolved V genes explain less than half, and the rest is unexplained. V and J calls plus clone size are reproduced from that table; the DNA served to infer D and trimming. Present in this sample are some 120,000 clones, around 85% of which were seen just once. Jointly, the top ten make up around 1.6% of the sample.

Regarding this clone: What this receptor recognizes is not known. Base-call qualities are not available, and no considerably larger clone is one nucleotide away.

The starting material was peripheral blood, obtained on day 0 of AZD1222 vaccination. The sequence was obtained from an adult in good health.

This receptor carries the CDR3 CASSVVSSGELFF. The DNA is TGTGCCAGCAGCGTAGTAAGTTCCGGGGAGCTGTTTTTT. This chain is built from TRBV5-5 and TRBJ2-2; the D gene is unclear. V loses 4 bases, J loses 6 bases, and the germline ends lie 10 bases apart. From the cysteine through the phenylalanine, the CDR3 covers 13 amino acids. Only CDR3 DNA remains: 39 bases, in frame from the first base. Reading the germline V gene (reference sequence) gives CDR1 SGHKS and CDR2 YYEKEE.